The present TCR beta chain was sequenced within a study of early T cells in non-severe SARS-CoV-2 infection. Study as a whole: Unsorted whole blood bulk RNA was sequenced, with unpaired chains.

Unique molecular identifiers were added to individual cDNA molecules. TCRdb reanalysed the 5' RACE reads using MiXCR and keeps one entry per CDR3 protein. Found here are about 40,000 distinct CDR3 sequences, 20% to 25% of them singletons; the top ten hold approximately 4.5%. With 2 bases removed from V and 5 bases from J, the gap between germline ends came to 5 bases. This CDR3 has 12 residues. Looked up from germline, CDR1 is SGHAT and CDR2 is FQNNGV. Here the sequenced sample was whole blood, taken at baseline. The gene calls are TRBV11-2 and TRBJ2-3, with no clear D. This receptor was obtained from an adult who was a healthcare worker with PCR-confirmed SARS-CoV-2 infection or an uninfected control (not recorded which). The DNA for the CDR3 is TGTGCCAGCAGCTTAATGGTAGATACGCAGTATTTT. It encodes CASSLMVDTQYF.